Listed below are T cell receptor beta chains from one sample, sequenced in a study of spatial heterogeneity in lung cancer. TCRdb redid the calling of the 5' RACE reads with MiXCR, one entry per CDR3 protein. The sample has some 110,000 distinct CDR3 sequences, 9.5% to 15% seen once. Material: PBMCs, obtained at follow-up. The receptors originated from a male donor with early-stage non-small cell lung cancer. The CDR3 runs from the conserved cysteine through the conserved F or W. A D gene is named only where the DNA matches it firmly. The size of a clone is reported for some rows only, either as once, few or many, or as a class for expanded clones.

TRBJ1-4 TRBV5-1 - - CASSLGASELDKLFF TGCGCCAGCAGCTTGGGAGCGTCAGAACTGGATAAACTGTTTTTT
TRBJ2-3 TRBV7-9 many TRBD2 CASSLKGGGAGTQYF TGTGCCAGCTCTCTGAAAGGCGGGGGGGCCGGAACGCAGTATTTT
TRBJ2-1 TRBV2 - - CASAAVDEQFF TGTGCCAGCGCTGCGGTCGATGAGCAGTTCTTC
TRBJ2-3 TRBV6-4 many TRBD2 CASSETSGGTDTQYF TGTGCCAGCAGTGAGACTAGCGGGGGCACAGATACGCAGTATTTT
TRBJ1-1 TRBV28 many - CASVGREPIEAFF TGTGCCAGCGTGGGCAGGGAACCTATTGAAGCTTTCTTT
TRBJ2-3 TRBV12-3/TRBV12-4 - TRBD2 CASRTTGLAGLFSTDTQYF TGTGCCAGCAGAACCACCGGACTAGCGGGCCTCTTTAGCACAGATACGCAGTATTTT
TRBJ1-4 TRBV27 few - CASRARTPEKLFF TGTGCCAGCAGGGCTCGCACGCCTGAAAAACTGTTTTTT
TRBJ2-7 TRBV27 few - CASKGLISGSYEQYF TGTGCCAGCAAAGGGCTTATCAGTGGTTCCTACGAGCAGTACTTC
TRBJ2-3 TRBV4-2 many TRBD2 CASSEEPAGFTDTQYF TGTGCCAGCAGCGAAGAGCCAGCGGGGTTCACAGATACGCAGTATTTT
TRBJ2-2 TRBV12-3/TRBV12-4 many - CASSFEAGELFF TGTGCCAGCAGTTTCGAGGCTGGGGAGCTGTTTTTT
TRBJ2-7 TRBV7-9 - TRBD1 CASSLGGQGNYEQYF TGTGCCAGCAGCTTAGGGGGACAGGGAAACTACGAGCAGTACTTC
TRBJ1-3 TRBV12-3/TRBV12-4 - - CASSWSDSGNTIYF TGTGCCAGCAGTTGGAGCGACTCTGGAAACACCATATATTTT
TRBJ2-1 TRBV7-6 - TRBD1 CASSSTPGQQWDEQFF TGTGCCAGCAGTTCCACTCCGGGACAGCAGTGGGATGAGCAGTTCTTC
TRBJ2-1 TRBV5-1 few - CASSLEFRGPTHNEQFF TGCGCCAGCAGCTTGGAATTTCGGGGCCCAACTCACAATGAGCAGTTCTTC
TRBJ2-3 TRBV5-6 few TRBD1 CASSGQGRPDTQYF TGTGCCAGCAGTGGACAGGGAAGGCCAGATACGCAGTATTTT
TRBJ2-5 TRBV25-1 - - CASSGVAVQETQYF TGTGCCAGCAGTGGAGTTGCAGTCCAAGAGACCCAGTACTTC
TRBJ2-3 TRBV4-3 - - CASSQGLPDTQYF TGCGCCAGCAGCCAAGGACTACCAGATACGCAGTATTTT
TRBJ2-1 TRBV20-1 - - CSASENPLYGEQFF TGCAGTGCTAGTGAAAATCCCTTATACGGTGAGCAGTTCTTC
TRBJ1-6 TRBV20-1 - - CSARDYGLGYNSPLHF TGCAGTGCTAGAGATTACGGCCTAGGGTATAATTCACCCCTCCACTTT
TRBJ1-5 TRBV19 - - CASSIQGSNQPQHF TGTGCCAGTAGTATACAGGGTAGCAATCAGCCCCAGCATTTT
TRBJ1-4 TRBV20-1 - - CSASFGGAGEKLFF TGCAGTGCTAGCTTCGGGGGCGCCGGTGAAAAACTGTTTTTT
TRBJ2-6 TRBV10-1 - - CASSESHSNTGANVLTF TGCGCCAGCAGTGAGTCCCACTCCAATACTGGGGCCAACGTCCTGACTTTC
TRBJ1-1 TRBV20-1 many - CSASGTANTEAFF TGCAGTGCTAGTGGGACGGCGAACACTGAAGCTTTCTTT
TRBJ2-7 TRBV10-3 many - CAISEGGEQYF TGTGCCATCAGTGAGGGAGGCGAGCAGTACTTC
TRBJ1-2 TRBV2 - - CASIATPFNYGYTF TGTGCCAGCATCGCAACCCCCTTTAACTATGGCTACACCTTC